The 21 T cell receptor beta chains in this list originate from one sample, sequenced in a study of CD8 T cells in Susac syndrome. The RNA input was roughly 0.45 to 1 ug, and it was reverse transcribed with random hexamers. One entry per CDR3 protein results from TCRdb running MiXCR on the immunoSEQ multiplex PCR reads. Here the sample spans approximately 160,000 distinct CDR3 sequences, around 90% being singletons. Sequenced input: CD4+ T cells from PBMCs. The receptors shown here come from a human donor in good health.

The chain links TRBV6-5 to TRBJ1-3; D ambiguous. This CDR3 region has 18 residues. Germline lookup yields CDR1 MNHEY and CDR2 SVGAGI. The V end lost 0 bases, the J end lost 0 bases, and 15 bases lay between the germline ends. Here the CDR3 reads CASSYSHLYLSSGNTIYF. The DNA of the CDR3 is TGTGCCAGCAGTTACTCGCATCTGTACCTCAGCTCTGGAAACACCATATATTTT.

The gene calls are TRBV25-1 and TRBJ1-1, with TRBD1 matching 8 bases. The trim removed 8 bases at V and 5 bases at J, leaving 13 bases unmatched. CDR1 and CDR2 (germline): MGHDK, SYGVNS. This CDR3 is 15 amino acids long. CDR3 in amino acids: CASSGTGRTGTEAFF. The CDR3 DNA sequence: TGTGCCAGCTCCGGGACAGGAAGGACGGGGACTGAAGCTTTCTTT.

As DNA, the CDR3 is TGCGCCAGCAGCCAAGATCGCGGTCACTACACCTTC. Encoded protein: CASSQDRGHYTF. The chain joins TRBV4-3 to TRBJ1-2; D is undetermined. V shed 0 bases and J shed 10 bases, with 9 bases lying between them. The CDR3 contains 12 residues. The germline V gene has CDR1 LGHNA and CDR2 YSLEER.

The V gene is TRBV6-2 or TRBV6-3, the J gene TRBJ1-2; a weak D match, TRBD1 (6 bases). The germline V gene encodes CDR1 MNHEY and CDR2 SVGEGT. Between the trimmed V and J ends, which lost 7 bases and 0 bases, there was a span of 12 bases. The CDR3 is 14 residues long. The CDR3 loop is CASIRQVANYGYTF. The DNA of the CDR3 is TGTGCCAGCATCCGACAGGTTGCTAACTATGGCTACACCTTC.

The chain is built from TRBV5-8 and TRBJ2-6; no firm D call. The CDR3 loop spans 14 amino acids. Deletions cut 7 bases from V and 0 bases from J, with 8 bases between. Looked up from germline, CDR1 is SGHTS and CDR2 is YDEGEE. The CDR3 coding sequence is TGTGCCAGCCTCTTCGACTCTGGGGCCAACGTCCTGACTTTC. It translates to CASLFDSGANVLTF.

In the case of this clonotype: The junction departs from germline at one end; a sequencing error may be responsible. The CDR3: CASTPETF. Written as DNA, the CDR3 is TGTGCCAGCACCCCCGAGACCTTC. The J gene is TRBJ2-7, the V gene TRBV28; no firm D call. CDR3 length equals 8 residues. Germline CDR1 is MDHEN and CDR2 is SYDVKM. The full variable domain, with the rest looked up from reference TRBV28 and TRBJ2-7, is DVKVTQSSRYLVKRTGEKVFLECVQDMDHENMFWYRQDPGLGLRLIYFSYDVKMKEKGDIPEGYSVSREKKERFSLILESASTNQTSMYLCASTPETFGPGTRLTVT.

This clonotype was seen a few times. V is TRBV5-8 and J is TRBJ2-4, with D perhaps matching TRBD1 (6 bases). The CDR3 loop spans 14 amino acids. Trimming left V 5 bases short and J 2 bases short, with 11 bases between. Germline lookup yields CDR1 SGHTS and CDR2 YDEGEE. As DNA, the CDR3 is TGTGCCAGCAGTCCTACAGGGACCAAAAACATTCAGTACTTC. Translated: CASSPTGTKNIQYF.

The chain uses TRBV6-5 and TRBJ2-7, with 8 bases identical to TRBD1. This CDR3 spans 15 amino acids. Germline lookup yields CDR1 MNHEY and CDR2 SVGAGI. The junction had 10 bases not matched to a gene; V was cut back by 6 bases and J by 3 bases. This chain's CDR3 is CASSKPGQVFYEQYF. The DNA of the CDR3 is TGTGCCAGCAGCAAGCCGGGACAGGTCTTCTACGAGCAGTACTTC.

The gene calls are TRBV30 and TRBJ1-5; 8 bases match TRBD1. This CDR3 is 13 amino acids long. V gave up 2 bases and J gave up 8 bases; unmatched junction bases: 5. CDR1 and CDR2 (germline): GTSNPN, SVGIG (reference sequence). The CDR3 DNA is TGTGCCTGGAGTTATCAGGGGGCTGAGCCCCAGCATTTT. Residues: CAWSYQGAEPQHF. Complete variable domain (other parts from reference TRBV30 and TRBJ1-5): SQTIHQWPATLVQPVGSPLSLECTVEGTSNPNLYWYRQAAGRGLQLLFYSVGIGQISSEVPQNLSASRPQDRQFILSSKKLLLSDSGFYLCAWSYQGAEPQHFGDGTRLSIL.

This clonotype has more than one count but fewer than ten. The chain has TRBV7-9 and TRBJ1-2, with a possible D match to TRBD1 (5 bases). Trimming took off 1 base at V and 7 bases at J, with 10 bases between the two ends. The CDR3 has 13 amino acids. The germline V gene encodes CDR1 SEHNR and CDR2 FQNEAQ (reference sequence). The CDR3 loop reads CASSLGQGSGYTF. Here the CDR3 DNA reads TGTGCCAGCAGCTTAGGGCAGGGAAGTGGCTACACCTTC. Filled out from reference TRBV7-9 and TRBJ1-2, the complete variable domain reads DTGVSQNPRHKITKRGQNVTFRCDPISEHNRLYWYRQTLGQGPEFLTYFQNEAQLEKSRLLSDRFSAERPKGSFSTLEIQRTEQGDSAMYLCASSLGQGSGYTFGSGTRLTVV.

The gene calls are TRBV6-5 and TRBJ1-1; no clear D gene. The germline gives CDR1 MNHEY, CDR2 SVGAGI. There are 12 residues in the CDR3. V shed 7 bases and J shed 10 bases, with 16 bases lying between them. CDR3 coding DNA: TGTGCCAGCACCAACGTAGGTGTAGGAGCTTTCTTT. Translating gives CASTNVGVGAFF.

The rearrangement links TRBV7-8 to TRBJ1-2; D ambiguous. Trimming took off 1 base at V and 5 bases at J, with 11 bases between the two ends. The germline V gene encodes CDR1 SGHVS and CDR2 FQNEAQ. This CDR3 is 14 amino acids long. CDR3 amino acids: CASSLGRQEYGYTF. CDR3 bases: TGTGCCAGCAGCTTAGGTCGGCAGGAGTATGGCTACACCTTC.

The chain's CDR3 is CASSVAPTSQETQYF. CDR3 DNA sequence: TGTGCCAGCAGCGTAGCCCCGACTAGTCAAGAGACCCAGTACTTC. The chain recombines TRBV9 with TRBJ2-5, with D possibly being TRBD2 (6 bases). Between the trimmed V and J ends, which lost 0 bases and 2 bases, there was a span of 11 bases. CDR3 length equals 15 residues. Per the germline V gene, CDR1 is SGDLS and CDR2 is YYNGEE.

The genes are TRBV7-3 and TRBJ2-7, with 8 bases aligning to TRBD2. The CDR3 spans 15 residues. The V gene's germline CDR1 is SGHTA and CDR2 FQGTGA. J lost 4 bases, V lost 2 bases, and 7 bases had no gene match. The CDR3 is CASSLSSGSGYEQYF. Written as DNA, the CDR3 is TGTGCCAGCAGCTTATCGAGCGGGAGTGGGTACGAGCAGTACTTC.

V usage is TRBV12-3 or TRBV12-4 and J usage is TRBJ2-7; TRBD2 matches 7 bases. Trimming removed 3 bases from V and 7 bases from J; junction bases left unmatched: 12. CDR3 size: 15 residues. The CDR3 region is CASSFIAGGLLEQYF. In nucleotides, the CDR3 is TGTGCCAGCAGTTTTATAGCGGGCGGTCTCTTGGAGCAGTACTTC.

This clonotype was counted a single time. This sequence joins TRBV28 and TRBJ2-7; 11 bases align to TRBD2. This CDR3 has 15 amino acids. CDR1 and CDR2 from the germline V gene are MDHEN and SYDVKM. The J segment lost 0 bases and the V segment lost 6 bases, leaving 4 bases of the junction unmatched. The chain's CDR3 is CASSTSGSLSYEQYF. The CDR3, as DNA: TGTGCCAGCAGCACTAGCGGGAGCCTCTCCTACGAGCAGTACTTC. The whole variable domain, filled in from reference TRBV28 and TRBJ2-7, reads DVKVTQSSRYLVKRTGEKVFLECVQDMDHENMFWYRQDPGLGLRLIYFSYDVKMKEKGDIPEGYSVSREKKERFSLILESASTNQTSMYLCASSTSGSLSYEQYFGPGTRLTVT.

This chain joins TRBV5-1 and TRBJ2-1; 8 nucleotides match TRBD1. V dropped 7 bases and J dropped 7; count of bases not matched to a gene: 7. The CDR3 runs 13 residues. CDR1 is SGHRS, CDR2 YFSETQ, per germline. CDR3 residues: CASLDRGRNEQFF. The CDR3 DNA follows: TGCGCCAGCCTAGACAGGGGCCGGAATGAGCAGTTCTTC.

Only one count was recorded for this clonotype. V gene TRBV3-1 combines with J gene TRBJ2-1; D remains unclear. The CDR3 length is 14 residues. CDR1 is LGHDT, CDR2 YNNKEL, per germline (reference sequence). V shed 3 bases and J shed 6 bases, with 12 bases lying between them. The CDR3 region is CASSHGQQFNEQFF. CDR3 nucleotide sequence: TGTGCCAGCAGCCACGGGCAGCAGTTCAATGAGCAGTTCTTC.

This sequence joins TRBV5-1 and TRBJ2-1, with a weak D call TRBD1 (6 bases). Per the germline V gene, CDR1 is SGHRS and CDR2 is YFSETQ. The CDR3 totals 14 residues. V lost 0 bases and J 9 bases, leaving 13 bases between the germline ends. The CDR3 protein is CASSLDTGLSEQFF. CDR3 coding DNA: TGCGCCAGCAGCTTGGATACAGGGTTGAGTGAGCAGTTCTTC.

The chain has TRBV5-1 and TRBJ2-5, with 7 bases that match TRBD2. The germline CDR1 and CDR2 sequences are SGHRS and YFSETQ. The CDR3 contains 15 residues. The junction had 10 bases not matched to a gene; V was cut back by 4 bases and J by 4 bases. Here the CDR3 reads CASSLGLVNGETQYF. The CDR3, as DNA: TGCGCCAGCAGCCTAGGACTAGTTAATGGAGAGACCCAGTACTTC.

This rearrangement joins TRBV3-1 to TRBJ2-1; TRBD2 matches at 10 bases. This CDR3 has 16 amino acids. The trim removed 0 bases at V and 6 bases at J, leaving 5 bases unmatched. In germline, CDR1 is LGHDT, CDR2 YNNKEL (reference sequence). CDR3 protein: CASSQDPAGGLNEQFF. The CDR3 DNA is TGTGCCAGCAGCCAAGATCCAGCGGGGGGGCTCAATGAGCAGTTCTTC.